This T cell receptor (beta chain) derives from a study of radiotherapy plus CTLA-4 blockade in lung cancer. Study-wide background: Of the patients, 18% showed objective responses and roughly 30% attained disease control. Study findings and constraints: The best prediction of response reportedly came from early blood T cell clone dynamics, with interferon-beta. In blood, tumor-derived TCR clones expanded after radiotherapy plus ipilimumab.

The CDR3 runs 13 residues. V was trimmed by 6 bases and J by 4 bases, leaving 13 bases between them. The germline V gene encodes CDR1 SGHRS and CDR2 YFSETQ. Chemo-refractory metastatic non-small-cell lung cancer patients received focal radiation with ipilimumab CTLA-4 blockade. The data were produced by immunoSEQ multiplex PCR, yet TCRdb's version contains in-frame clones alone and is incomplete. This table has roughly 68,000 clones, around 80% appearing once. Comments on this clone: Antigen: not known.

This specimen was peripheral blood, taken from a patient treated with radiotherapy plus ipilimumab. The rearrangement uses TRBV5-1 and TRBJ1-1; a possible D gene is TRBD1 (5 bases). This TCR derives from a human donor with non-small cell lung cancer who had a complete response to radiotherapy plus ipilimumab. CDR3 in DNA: TGCGCCAGCACCATTACCGGGGGCACTGAAGCTTTCTTT. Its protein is CASTITGGTEAFF.